This TCR beta chain was documented in a study of blood T cell repertoires in COVID-19. A single count supports this clone. Only in-frame clones appear in the TCRdb table, and some are missing; sequencing was by immunoSEQ multiplex PCR. The sample has around 380,000 clones; 87% are singletons. The receptor comes from a man aged 25-45 years who had recovered from COVID-19. Sequenced input: PBMCs or T cells enriched from blood (not recorded which).

CDR3 DNA: TGTGCCAGCAAACCCCGTCCGGAGCCTGGAAACACCATATATTTT. It is translated as CASKPRPEPGNTIYF. This rearrangement joins TRBV27 to TRBJ1-3; D unclear. CDR1 is MNHEY and CDR2 is SMNVEV in the germline V gene (reference sequence). With 7 bases removed from V and 2 bases from J, the gap between germline ends came to 15 bases. The CDR3 covers 15 residues.